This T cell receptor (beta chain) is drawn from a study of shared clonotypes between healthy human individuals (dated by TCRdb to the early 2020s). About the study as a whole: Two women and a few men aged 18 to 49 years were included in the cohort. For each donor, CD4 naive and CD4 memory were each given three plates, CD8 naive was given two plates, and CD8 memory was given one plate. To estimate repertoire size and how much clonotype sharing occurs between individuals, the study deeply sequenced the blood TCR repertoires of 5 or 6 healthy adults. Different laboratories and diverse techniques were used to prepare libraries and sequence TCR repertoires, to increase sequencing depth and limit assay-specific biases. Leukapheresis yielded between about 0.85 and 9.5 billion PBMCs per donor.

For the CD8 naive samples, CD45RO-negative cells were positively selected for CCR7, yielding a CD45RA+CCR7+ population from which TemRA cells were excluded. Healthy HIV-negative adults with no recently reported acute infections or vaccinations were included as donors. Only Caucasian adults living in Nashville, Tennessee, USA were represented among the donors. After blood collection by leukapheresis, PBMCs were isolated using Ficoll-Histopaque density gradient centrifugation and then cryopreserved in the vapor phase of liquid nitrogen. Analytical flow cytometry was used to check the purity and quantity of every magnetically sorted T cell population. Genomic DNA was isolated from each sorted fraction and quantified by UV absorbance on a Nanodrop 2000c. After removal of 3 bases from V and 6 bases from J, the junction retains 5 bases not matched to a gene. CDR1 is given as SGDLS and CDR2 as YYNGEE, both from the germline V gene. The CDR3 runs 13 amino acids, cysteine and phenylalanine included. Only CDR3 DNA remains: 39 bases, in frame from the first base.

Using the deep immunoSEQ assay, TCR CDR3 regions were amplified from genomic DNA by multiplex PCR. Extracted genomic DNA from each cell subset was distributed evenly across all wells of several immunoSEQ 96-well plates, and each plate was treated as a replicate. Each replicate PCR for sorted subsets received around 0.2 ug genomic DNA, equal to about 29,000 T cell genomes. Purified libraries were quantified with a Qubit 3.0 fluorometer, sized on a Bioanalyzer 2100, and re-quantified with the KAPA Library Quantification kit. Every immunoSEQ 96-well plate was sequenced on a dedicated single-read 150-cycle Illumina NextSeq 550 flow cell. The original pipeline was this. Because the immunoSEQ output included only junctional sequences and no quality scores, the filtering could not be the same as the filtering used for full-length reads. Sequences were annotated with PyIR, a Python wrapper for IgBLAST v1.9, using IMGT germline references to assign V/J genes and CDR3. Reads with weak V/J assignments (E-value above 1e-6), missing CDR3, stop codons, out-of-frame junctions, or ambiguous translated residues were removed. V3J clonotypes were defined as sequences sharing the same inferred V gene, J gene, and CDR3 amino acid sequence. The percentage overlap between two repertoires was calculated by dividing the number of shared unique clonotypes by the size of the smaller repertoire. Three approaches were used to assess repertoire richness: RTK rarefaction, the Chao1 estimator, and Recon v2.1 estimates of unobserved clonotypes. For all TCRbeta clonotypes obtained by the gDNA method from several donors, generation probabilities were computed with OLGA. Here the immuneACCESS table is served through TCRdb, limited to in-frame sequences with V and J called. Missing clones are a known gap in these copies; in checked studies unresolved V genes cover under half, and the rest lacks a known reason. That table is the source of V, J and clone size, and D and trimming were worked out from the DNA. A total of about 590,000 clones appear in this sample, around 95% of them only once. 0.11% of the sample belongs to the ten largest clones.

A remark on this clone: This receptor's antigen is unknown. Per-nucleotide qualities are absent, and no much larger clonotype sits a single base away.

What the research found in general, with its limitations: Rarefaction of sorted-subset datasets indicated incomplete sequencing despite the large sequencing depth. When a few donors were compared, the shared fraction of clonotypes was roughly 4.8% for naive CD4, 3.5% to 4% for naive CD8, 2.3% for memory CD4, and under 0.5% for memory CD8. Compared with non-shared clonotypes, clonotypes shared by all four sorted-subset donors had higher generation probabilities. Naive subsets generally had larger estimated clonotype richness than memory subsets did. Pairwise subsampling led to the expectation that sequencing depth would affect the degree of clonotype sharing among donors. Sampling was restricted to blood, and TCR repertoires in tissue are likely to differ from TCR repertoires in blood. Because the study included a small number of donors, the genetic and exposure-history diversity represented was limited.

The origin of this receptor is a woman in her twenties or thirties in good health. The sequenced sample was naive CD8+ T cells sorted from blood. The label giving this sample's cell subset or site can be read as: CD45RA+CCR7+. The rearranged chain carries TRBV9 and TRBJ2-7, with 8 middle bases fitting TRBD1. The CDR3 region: CASSDLTGGEQYF. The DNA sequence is TGTGCCAGCAGCGATTTAACAGGGGGCGAGCAGTACTTC.